This is a list of T cell receptor beta chains from one sample in a study of cytomegalovirus exposure and HLA in healthy donors. Sequenced by immunoSEQ multiplex PCR; TCRdb stores in-frame clones only, minus some. The table lists about 90,000 clones, 78% of them singletons. Sequencing input: PBMCs. The receptors shown here come from a woman between 35 and 50 years old in good health and CMV-seropositive. Both conserved end residues are part of each CDR3. A D gene is named only where the DNA matches it firmly. The listing skips clone size in some rows; elsewhere it reads once, few, many or a size class.

V gene: TRBV5-1
clone size: NA
D gene: NA
J gene: TRBJ2-7
CDR3 DNA: TGCGCCAGCAGCTTGGCAGGGGCTAACTACGAGCAGTACTTC
CDR3 protein: CASSLAGANYEQYF

V gene: TRBV5-4
clone size: NA
D gene: NA
J gene: TRBJ2-1
CDR3 DNA: TGTGCCAGCAGCTTGGATCGGGAGAATGAGCAGTTCTTC
CDR3 protein: CASSLDRENEQFF

V gene: TRBV7-2
clone size: NA
D gene: TRBD1
J gene: TRBJ2-2
CDR3 DNA: TGTGCCAGCAGCTTAGTGATACAGGGGGCTGGAGCCGGGGAGCTGTTTTTT
CDR3 protein: CASSLVIQGAGAGELFF

V gene: TRBV29-1
clone size: NA
D gene: TRBD2
J gene: TRBJ2-1
CDR3 DNA: TGCAGCGTTGTAGGTATGAGCGGGAGTGTGTTCTTC
CDR3 protein: CSVVGMSGSVFF

V gene: TRBV25-1
clone size: NA
D gene: NA
J gene: TRBJ2-1
CDR3 DNA: TGTGCCAGCAGTCCTCGGGCTAGCCAGAGTGAGCAGTTCTTC
CDR3 protein: CASSPRASQSEQFF

V gene: TRBV18
clone size: NA
D gene: TRBD1
J gene: TRBJ2-2
CDR3 DNA: TGTGCCAGCTCACCGTTAGGACAGGGGGCGTCCGGGGAGCTGTTTTTT
CDR3 protein: CASSPLGQGASGELFF

V gene: TRBV5-6
clone size: NA
D gene: NA
J gene: TRBJ2-7
CDR3 DNA: TGTGCCAGCAGCGTTCCCGGGAGTACCTACGGCGAGCAGTACTTC
CDR3 protein: CASSVPGSTYGEQYF

V gene: TRBV5-6
clone size: few
D gene: NA
J gene: TRBJ2-7
CDR3 DNA: TGTGCCAGCAGCTTCGTCTGGAGCTCCTACGAGCAGTACTTC
CDR3 protein: CASSFVWSSYEQYF

V gene: TRBV5-1
clone size: NA
D gene: NA
J gene: TRBJ2-1
CDR3 DNA: TGCGCCAGCAGCTTGCGGACAGCACTTTACAATGAGCAGTTCTTC
CDR3 protein: CASSLRTALYNEQFF

V gene: TRBV23-1
clone size: NA
D gene: TRBD1
J gene: TRBJ1-1
CDR3 DNA: TGCGCCAGCAGTCATACCCGACAGGGACCTAACACTGAAGCTTTCTTT
CDR3 protein: CASSHTRQGPNTEAFF

V gene: TRBV10-3
clone size: few
D gene: TRBD2
J gene: TRBJ2-1
CDR3 DNA: TGTGCCATCAGTCCCGGGACTAGCGGGAACAATGAGCAGTTCTTC
CDR3 protein: CAISPGTSGNNEQFF

V gene: TRBV27
clone size: once
D gene: TRBD1
J gene: TRBJ2-3
CDR3 DNA: TGTGCCACCTCCCCTGGGACTCTTACAGGGGGTACGCAGTATTTT
CDR3 protein: CATSPGTLTGGTQYF

V gene: TRBV19
clone size: NA
D gene: NA
J gene: TRBJ1-5
CDR3 DNA: TGTGCCAGTAGTATAGAGACAGCTCGCAATCAGCCCCAGCATTTT
CDR3 protein: CASSIETARNQPQHF

V gene: TRBV11-2
clone size: few
D gene: TRBD1
J gene: TRBJ1-4
CDR3 DNA: TGTGCCAGCAGCCCCGGGACAGTAAATGAAAAACTGTTTTTT
CDR3 protein: CASSPGTVNEKLFF

V gene: TRBV5-8
clone size: NA
D gene: NA
J gene: TRBJ1-2
CDR3 DNA: TGTGCCAGCGACGGTGTGGACAGTAAGACTAACTATGGCTACGCCTTC
CDR3 protein: CASDGVDSKTNYGYAF

V gene: TRBV28
clone size: few
D gene: TRBD2
J gene: TRBJ2-5
CDR3 DNA: TGTGCCAGCAGTCCCCTAGCGGGAGTGGGGGAGACCCAGTACTTC
CDR3 protein: CASSPLAGVGETQYF

V gene: TRBV7-8
clone size: NA
D gene: TRBD2
J gene: TRBJ2-1
CDR3 DNA: TGTGCCAGCAGCTTACCACTAGCGGTAAACAATGAGCAGTTCTTC
CDR3 protein: CASSLPLAVNNEQFF

V gene: TRBV14
clone size: NA
D gene: NA
J gene: TRBJ2-5
CDR3 DNA: TGTGCCAGCAGCCAAGATATTGGAGGGACCCAGTACTTC
CDR3 protein: CASSQDIGGTQYF

V gene: TRBV5-5
clone size: NA
D gene: NA
J gene: TRBJ2-7
CDR3 DNA: TGTGCCAGCAGCTTTCAACTAACTACAGGGTCCAACGAGCAGTACTTC
CDR3 protein: CASSFQLTTGSNEQYF

V gene: TRBV11-2
clone size: NA
D gene: TRBD1
J gene: TRBJ1-2
CDR3 DNA: TGTGCCAGCAGCTTAGGATCTGTCGACCGCGGACAGGGGTACTATGGCTACACCTTC
CDR3 protein: CASSLGSVDRGQGYYGYTF

V gene: TRBV6-6
clone size: NA
D gene: TRBD2
J gene: TRBJ2-3
CDR3 DNA: TGTGCCAGCAGTTACTCGGGACTAGCGGGAGAGGATACGCAGTATTTT
CDR3 protein: CASSYSGLAGEDTQYF

V gene: TRBV9
clone size: NA
D gene: TRBD1
J gene: TRBJ2-3
CDR3 DNA: TGTGCCAGCAGCGTAGATAACAGGGGTGCAGATACGCAGTATTTT
CDR3 protein: CASSVDNRGADTQYF

V gene: TRBV6-5
clone size: once
D gene: NA
J gene: TRBJ2-4
CDR3 DNA: TGTGCCAGCAGTTTAAATGGGAGAGCCAAAAACATTCAGTACTTC
CDR3 protein: CASSLNGRAKNIQYF

V gene: TRBV6-6
clone size: NA
D gene: TRBD2
J gene: TRBJ2-7
CDR3 DNA: TGTGCCAGCAGTTACTCGGGACTAGCGAGCTACTACGAGCAGTACTTC
CDR3 protein: CASSYSGLASYYEQYF

V gene: TRBV7-2
clone size: NA
D gene: NA
J gene: TRBJ2-3
CDR3 DNA: TGTGCCAGCAGCTTAGCGGGAGGGGGGAATACGCAGTATTTT
CDR3 protein: CASSLAGGGNTQYF

V gene: TRBV27
clone size: NA
D gene: NA
J gene: TRBJ2-7
CDR3 DNA: TGTGCCAGCAGTCCGTTATCACACTCCTACGAGCAGTACTTC
CDR3 protein: CASSPLSHSYEQYF

V gene: TRBV28
clone size: once
D gene: NA
J gene: TRBJ2-1
CDR3 DNA: TGTGCCAGCAGTTTAGCGAGACAGGAGTCCAATGAGCAGTTCTTC
CDR3 protein: CASSLARQESNEQFF

V gene: TRBV7-6
clone size: NA
D gene: TRBD1
J gene: TRBJ1-1
CDR3 DNA: TGTGCCAGCAGCTCCAGTGGGACAGGGTTCTCTGAAGCTTTCTTT
CDR3 protein: CASSSSGTGFSEAFF

V gene: TRBV7-9
clone size: few
D gene: NA
J gene: TRBJ2-3
CDR3 DNA: TGTGCCAGCAGCTCAGGGCCCCAAACAGATACGCAGTATTTT
CDR3 protein: CASSSGPQTDTQYF

V gene: TRBV11-2
clone size: NA
D gene: NA
J gene: TRBJ2-1
CDR3 DNA: TGTGCCAGCAGCTCCGGGTCAAGCTCCTACAATGAGCAGTTCTTC
CDR3 protein: CASSSGSSSYNEQFF

V gene: TRBV6-6
clone size: NA
D gene: NA
J gene: TRBJ2-3
CDR3 DNA: TGTGCCAGCAGCAGGGGGACGGGGGGGGAGAGGGCGCAGTATTTT
CDR3 protein: CASSRGTGGERAQYF

V gene: TRBV28
clone size: NA
D gene: NA
J gene: TRBJ2-1
CDR3 DNA: TGTGCCAGCCTAACGGAGACAGGAGATACCGCGTTCTTC
CDR3 protein: CASLTETGDTAFF

V gene: TRBV11-3
clone size: NA
D gene: TRBD1
J gene: TRBJ1-5
CDR3 DNA: TGTGCCAGCAGCTTCTCCCAGGGGGGTCAGCCCCAGCATTTT
CDR3 protein: CASSFSQGGQPQHF

V gene: TRBV11-2
clone size: NA
D gene: NA
J gene: TRBJ1-4
CDR3 DNA: TGTGCCAGCAGCTTATGGGGGGGGTCCCCGAAAAATGAAAAACTGTTTTTT
CDR3 protein: CASSLWGGSPKNEKLFF

V gene: TRBV2
clone size: NA
D gene: NA
J gene: TRBJ2-3
CDR3 DNA: TGTGCCAGCAAATACAGGGATCTTAGCACAGATACGCAGTATTTT
CDR3 protein: CASKYRDLSTDTQYF

V gene: TRBV4-3
clone size: NA
D gene: NA
J gene: TRBJ2-1
CDR3 DNA: TGCGCCAGCAGCCAAGTTCCCTCAGCCTACAATGAGCAGTTCTTC
CDR3 protein: CASSQVPSAYNEQFF

V gene: TRBV28
clone size: NA
D gene: NA
J gene: TRBJ2-7
CDR3 DNA: TGTGCCAGCAGTTTCGGGAGTGGCGAGCAGTACTTC
CDR3 protein: CASSFGSGEQYF

V gene: TRBV27
clone size: NA
D gene: TRBD2
J gene: TRBJ2-7
CDR3 DNA: TGTGCCAGCAGTTTATCGGGTGCTAGCGGGAGGGACGAGCAGTACTTC
CDR3 protein: CASSLSGASGRDEQYF

V gene: TRBV11-1
clone size: NA
D gene: NA
J gene: TRBJ2-2
CDR3 DNA: TGTGCCAGCAGCTTTAGCATGAAGAACACCGGGGAGCTGTTTTTT
CDR3 protein: CASSFSMKNTGELFF

V gene: TRBV7-6
clone size: NA
D gene: NA
J gene: TRBJ2-6
CDR3 DNA: TGTGCCAGCAGCAGAGACAGTCTCTCTGGGGCCAACGTCCTGACTTTC
CDR3 protein: CASSRDSLSGANVLTF

V gene: TRBV18
clone size: NA
D gene: NA
J gene: TRBJ1-2
CDR3 DNA: TGTGCCAGCTCAACAGGACAGCCACTTGTAGGCTACACCTTC
CDR3 protein: CASSTGQPLVGYTF